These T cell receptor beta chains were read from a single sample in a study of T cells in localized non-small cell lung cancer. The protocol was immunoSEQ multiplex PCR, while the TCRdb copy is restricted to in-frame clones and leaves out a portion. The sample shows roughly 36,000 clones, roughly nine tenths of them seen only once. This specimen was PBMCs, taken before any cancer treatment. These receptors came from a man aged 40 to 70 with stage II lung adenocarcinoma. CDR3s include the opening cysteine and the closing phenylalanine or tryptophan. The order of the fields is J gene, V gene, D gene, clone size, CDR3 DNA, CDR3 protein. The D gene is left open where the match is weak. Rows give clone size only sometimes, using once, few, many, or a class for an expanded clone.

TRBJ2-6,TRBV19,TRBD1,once,TGTGCCAGTAGTATCCTCAATGACAGGGGATGGGTCCTGACTTTC,CASSILNDRGWVLTF
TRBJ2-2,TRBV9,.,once,TGTGCCAGCAGCGTATTATCTCCCGGGGAGCTGTTTTTT,CASSVLSPGELFF
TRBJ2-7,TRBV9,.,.,TGTGCCAGCAGCGTCGACGGCTACGAGCAGTACTTC,CASSVDGYEQYF
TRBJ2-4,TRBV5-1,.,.,TGCGCCAGCAGCTTGGCCCTATTGGCGGAGGACATTCAGTACTTC,CASSLALLAEDIQYF
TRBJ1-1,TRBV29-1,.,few,TGCAGCGTTGAAGAACACGTGAACACTGAAGCTTTCTTT,CSVEEHVNTEAFF
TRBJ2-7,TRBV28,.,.,TGTGCCAGCAGTATCGGCCTGGGTCCCTACGAGCAGTACTTC,CASSIGLGPYEQYF
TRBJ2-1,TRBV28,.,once,TGTGCCAGCAGCCCCCCGGACAAGGAGCAGTTCTTC,CASSPPDKEQFF
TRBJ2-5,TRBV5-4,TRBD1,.,TGTGCCAGCAGGCCCTCAGGGGGCACAGAGACCCAGTACTTC,CASRPSGGTETQYF
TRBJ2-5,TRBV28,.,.,TGTGCCAGCAGTGGATCCTCCTCAGGATCGGAGACCCAGTACTTC,CASSGSSSGSETQYF
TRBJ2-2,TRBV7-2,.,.,TGTGCCAGCAGCTTAACTAGCCGGGCCGGGGAGCTGTTTTTT,CASSLTSRAGELFF
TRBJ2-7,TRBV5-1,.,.,TGCGCCAGCCTGCGAGCGGGCACCTACGAGCAGTACTTC,CASLRAGTYEQYF
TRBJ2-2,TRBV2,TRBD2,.,TGTGCCAGCAGTGAGATAGCGGGAGTGGTTTCCGGGGAGCTGTTTTTT,CASSEIAGVVSGELFF
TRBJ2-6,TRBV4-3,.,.,TGCGCCAGCAGCCAAGGAGTAGCTGGGGCCAACGTCCTGACTTTC,CASSQGVAGANVLTF
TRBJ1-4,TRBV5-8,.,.,TGTGCCAGCAGTCCTGACAGGATTAATGAAAAACTGTTTTTT,CASSPDRINEKLFF
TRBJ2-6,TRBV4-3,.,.,TGCGCCAGCAGCCCCGGAAGGAGCTCTGGGGCCAACGTCCTGACTTTC,CASSPGRSSGANVLTF
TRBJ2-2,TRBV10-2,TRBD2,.,TGCGCCAGCAGGGGTACTAGCGCCGGGGAGCTGTTTTTT,CASRGTSAGELFF
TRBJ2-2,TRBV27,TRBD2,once,TGTGCCAGTCGACTAGCGGGAGCACCCGGGGAGCTGTTTTTT,CASRLAGAPGELFF
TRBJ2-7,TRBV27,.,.,TGTGCCAGCAGAATCCTAGGATCGTACGAGCAGTACTTC,CASRILGSYEQYF
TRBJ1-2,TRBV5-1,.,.,TGCGCCAGCAACCCTAATAGGGATGGCTATGGCTACACCTTC,CASNPNRDGYGYTF
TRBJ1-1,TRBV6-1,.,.,TGTGCCAGTGCACCGTCGCTGAACACTGAAGCTTTCTTT,CASAPSLNTEAFF
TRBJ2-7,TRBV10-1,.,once,TGCGCCAGCAGAGAGGACAGTCCTAATATCTCCTACGAGCAGTACTTC,CASREDSPNISYEQYF
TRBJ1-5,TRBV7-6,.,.,TGTGCCAGCAGCTCCATACCAGGGGACGATCAGCCCCAGCATTTT,CASSSIPGDDQPQHF
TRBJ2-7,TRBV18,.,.,TGTGCCAGCTCACCTTTACCCAGAAGGAGCGTTTATTCCTACGAGCAGTACTTC,CASSPLPRRSVYSYEQYF
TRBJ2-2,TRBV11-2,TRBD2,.,TGTGCCAGCAGCTGGGGAGGGGCTGGCGGGGAGCTGTTTTTT,CASSWGGAGGELFF
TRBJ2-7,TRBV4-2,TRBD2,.,TGTGCCAGCACCCCTAGCGGGAGGGCTGACGAGCAGTACTTC,CASTPSGRADEQYF
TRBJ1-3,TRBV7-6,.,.,TGTGCCAGCAGCTTAGCGGGGAGTTCCTCTGGAAACACCATATATTTT,CASSLAGSSSGNTIYF
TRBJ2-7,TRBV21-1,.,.,TGTGCCAGCAGCGGGGAGTCGCGGAAAAGGGGTCGCTCCTCCTACGAGCAGTACTTC,CASSGESRKRGRSSYEQYF
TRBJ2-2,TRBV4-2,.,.,TGTGCCAGCAGCCTGAACACCGGGGAGCTGTTTTTT,CASSLNTGELFF
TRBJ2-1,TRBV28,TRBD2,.,TGTGCCAGCAGCAGCGGGAGCGATGAGCAGTTCTTC,CASSSGSDEQFF
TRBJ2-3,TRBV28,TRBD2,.,TGTGCCATCAGGTCCCCAGCGGGAGTCCTAGGTACGCAGTATTTT,CAIRSPAGVLGTQYF
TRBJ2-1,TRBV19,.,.,TGTGCCAGTAGCTTTAGCGGATTCCAGCGTGAGCAGTTCTTC,CASSFSGFQREQFF
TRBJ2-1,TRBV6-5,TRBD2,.,TGTGCCAGCAGTTACCAGCTGACTAGCGGGAGTAGGCAGTTCTTC,CASSYQLTSGSRQFF
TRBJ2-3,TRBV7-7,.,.,TGTGCCAGCAGCTTAGGACAGACTAGCACAGATACGCAGTATTTT,CASSLGQTSTDTQYF
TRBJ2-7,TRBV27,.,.,TGTGCCAGCAGTTTATACTCAACCTTCACATGGACAGCGGAATACGAGCAGTACTTC,CASSLYSTFTWTAEYEQYF
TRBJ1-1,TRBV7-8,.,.,TGTGCCAGCAGCTTTGGACAGCTTAACACTGAAGCTTTCTTT,CASSFGQLNTEAFF
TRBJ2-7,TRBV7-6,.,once,TGTGCCAGCAGCTTACGGTTAGGGGAGAAGACCTACGAGCAGTACTTC,CASSLRLGEKTYEQYF
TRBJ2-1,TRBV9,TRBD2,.,TGTGCCAGCAGCTCTCAGACGATAGCGGGAGAGCAGTTCTTC,CASSSQTIAGEQFF
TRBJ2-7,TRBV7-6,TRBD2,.,TGTGCCAGCAGCTCCCGCCCGGGACTAGCGGGAACGGGGGAGCAGTACTTC,CASSSRPGLAGTGEQYF
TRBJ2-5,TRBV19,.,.,TGTGCCAGTAGTATATCCCCCGGAAAGACCCAGTACTTC,CASSISPGKTQYF
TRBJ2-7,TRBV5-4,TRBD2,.,TGTGCCAGCAGCCCCCACGGGAGGGGTACGTCCGACGAGCAGTACTTC,CASSPHGRGTSDEQYF
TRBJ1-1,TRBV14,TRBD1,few,TGTGCCAGCAGCCCTCGGACAGGGGGGCGGATGAACACTGAAGCTTTCTTT,CASSPRTGGRMNTEAFF
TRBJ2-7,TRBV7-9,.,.,TGTGCCAGCAGCTTAGACAGCTCCAACTACGAGCAGTACTTC,CASSLDSSNYEQYF
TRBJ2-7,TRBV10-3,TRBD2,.,TGTGCCATCAGTGACACTAGCGGGCCATCCTACGAGCAGTACTTC,CAISDTSGPSYEQYF
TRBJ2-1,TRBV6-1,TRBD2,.,TGTGCCAGCAGTGAATTAGTAGGAGGGACTAGCTTGATGTCCTACAATGAGCAGTTCTTC,CASSELVGGTSLMSYNEQFF
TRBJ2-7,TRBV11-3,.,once,TGTGCCAGCAGCTTGGGACATCTCTACGAGCAGTACTTC,CASSLGHLYEQYF
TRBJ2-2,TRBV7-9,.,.,TGTGCCAGCAGGGTGACGACAGGGAGGGGCACCGGGGAGCTGTTTTTT,CASRVTTGRGTGELFF
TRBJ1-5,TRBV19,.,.,TGTGCCAGTAGTATAGATCGGAGCGGACCGCGGCCCCAGCATTTT,CASSIDRSGPRPQHF
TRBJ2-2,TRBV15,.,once,TGTGCCACCAGCGGACAGTACACCGGGGAGCTGTTTTTT,CATSGQYTGELFF
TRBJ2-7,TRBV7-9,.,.,TGTGCCAGCAGCTACCTACGAGGGGACGGGCCCGAACAGTACTTC,CASSYLRGDGPEQYF
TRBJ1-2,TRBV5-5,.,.,TGTGCCAGCAGCTTGGCGGCGCGGGGGCTAGGTGGCTACACCTTC,CASSLAARGLGGYTF
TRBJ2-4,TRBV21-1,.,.,TGTGCCAGCAGGAGTCGAGGAATCAACATTCAGTACTTC,CASRSRGINIQYF